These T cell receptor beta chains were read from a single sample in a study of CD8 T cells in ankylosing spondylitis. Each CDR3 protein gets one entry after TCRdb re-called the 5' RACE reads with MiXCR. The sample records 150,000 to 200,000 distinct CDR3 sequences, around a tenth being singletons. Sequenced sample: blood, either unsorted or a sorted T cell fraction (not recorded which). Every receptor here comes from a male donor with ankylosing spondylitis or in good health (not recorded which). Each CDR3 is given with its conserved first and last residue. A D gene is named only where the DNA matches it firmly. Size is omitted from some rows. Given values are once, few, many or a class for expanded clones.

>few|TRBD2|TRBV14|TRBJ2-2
TGTGCCAGCAGCCAAGATAAAGGGGACTACCGGAACACCGGGGAGCTGTTTTTT
CASSQDKGDYRNTGELFF
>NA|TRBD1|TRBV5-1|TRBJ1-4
TGCGCCAGCAGCTTAAACGGACAGGGCTCTAATGAAAAACTGTTTTTT
CASSLNGQGSNEKLFF
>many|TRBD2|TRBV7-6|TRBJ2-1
TGTGCCAGCAGCCAGGGCGGGACTACCTCCTACAATGAGCAGTTCTTC
CASSQGGTTSYNEQFF
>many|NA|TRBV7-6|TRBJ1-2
TGTGCCAGCAGCACCGGGACGGAATCCTATGGCTACACCTTC
CASSTGTESYGYTF
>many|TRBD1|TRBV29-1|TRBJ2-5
TGCAGCGCCCGCCGGGACAGGGGGAGAGAGACCCAGTACTTC
CSARRDRGRETQYF
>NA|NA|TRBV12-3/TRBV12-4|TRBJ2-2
TGTGCCAGCAGACAGGGAGTCGGGACCGGGGAGCTGTTTTTT
CASRQGVGTGELFF
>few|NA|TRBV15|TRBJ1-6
TGTGCCACCAGCAGAGGTTCGGACGCCCGGGGTTCACCCCTCCACTTT
CATSRGSDARGSPLHF
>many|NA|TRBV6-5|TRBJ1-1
TGTGCCAGCAGTTTGGAGGTAATGAACACTGAAGCTTTCTTT
CASSLEVMNTEAFF
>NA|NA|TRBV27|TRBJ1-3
TGTGCCAGCAGCAGAACAGGGACCTTCTCTGGAAACACCATATATTTT
CASSRTGTFSGNTIYF
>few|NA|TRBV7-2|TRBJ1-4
TGTGCCAGCAGCTTAGGGGACCAGGGGGAAAAACTGTTTTTT
CASSLGDQGEKLFF
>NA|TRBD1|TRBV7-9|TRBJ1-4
TGTGCCAGCAGCTGGCGGGACAGGGGGTCTGAAAAACTGTTTTTT
CASSWRDRGSEKLFF
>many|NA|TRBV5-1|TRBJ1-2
TGCGCCAGCAGCTTGGAGTCAGGGGTGGATGGCTACACCTTC
CASSLESGVDGYTF
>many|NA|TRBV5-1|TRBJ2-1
TGCGCCAGCAGCCCCAGCCCGGGGTTTAGTGAGCAGTTCTTC
CASSPSPGFSEQFF
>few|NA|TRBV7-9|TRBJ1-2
TGTGCCAGCAGCCCCAGCGGAAGTGGGGTATACTATGGCTACACCTTC
CASSPSGSGVYYGYTF
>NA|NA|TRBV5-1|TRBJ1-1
TGCGCCAGCAGCTGGGGAGAACTTAACACTGAAGCTTTCTTT
CASSWGELNTEAFF
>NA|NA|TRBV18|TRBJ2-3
TGTGCCAGCTCACCGACCCGATCAGGGGCTCAAGATACGCAGTATTTT
CASSPTRSGAQDTQYF
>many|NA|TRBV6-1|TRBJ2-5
TGTGCCGAAGTCGAGCGCCAAGAGACCCAGTACTTC
CAEVERQETQYF
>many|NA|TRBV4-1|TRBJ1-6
TGCGCCAGCAGCCAAGATCGGGTTTCTAATAATTCACCCCTCCACTTT
CASSQDRVSNNSPLHF
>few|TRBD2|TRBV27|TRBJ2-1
TGTGCCAGCAGTATCGGGACTAGAGGCCACAATGAGCAGTTCTTC
CASSIGTRGHNEQFF
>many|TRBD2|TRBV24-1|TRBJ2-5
TGTGCCACCAGTGATTTGACTAGCGGGGGAGAGACCCAGTACTTC
CATSDLTSGGETQYF
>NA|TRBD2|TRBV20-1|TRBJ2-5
TGCAGTGCTGGACTAGCGGGGGGAACTCAAGAGACCCAGTACTTC
CSAGLAGGTQETQYF
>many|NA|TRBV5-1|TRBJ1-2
TGCGCCAGCAGCTCCCTACAGGGTGGAGGGGGCTACACCTTC
CASSSLQGGGGYTF
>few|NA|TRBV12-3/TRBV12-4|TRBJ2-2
TGTGCCAGCCGTGAACTAGTGAGCGGGGAGCTGTTTTTT
CASRELVSGELFF
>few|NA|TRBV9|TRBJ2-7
TGTGCCAGCAGCGTAGTACCTAGCAGCTCCTACGAGCAGTACTTC
CASSVVPSSSYEQYF
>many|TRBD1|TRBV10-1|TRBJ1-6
TGCGCCAGTCCCGAACGGGACAGGGGATATGGTTCACCCCTCCACTTT
CASPERDRGYGSPLHF
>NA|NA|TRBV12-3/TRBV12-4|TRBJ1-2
TGTGCCAGCAGTTTATACATAGACTATGGCTACACCTTC
CASSLYIDYGYTF
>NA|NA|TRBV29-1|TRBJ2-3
TGCAGCGTGGTGGCCAGGGTTGGTGGTACGCAGTATTTT
CSVVARVGGTQYF
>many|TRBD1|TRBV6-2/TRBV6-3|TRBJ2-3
TGTGCCAGCAGGACCCCCCTTCGTACGGGACAGGGGCCAGATACGCAGTATTTT
CASRTPLRTGQGPDTQYF
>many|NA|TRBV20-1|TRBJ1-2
TGCAGTGCTAGGGGGACACAGGATAACTATGGCTACACCTTC
CSARGTQDNYGYTF
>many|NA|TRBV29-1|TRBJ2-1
TGCAGCGTTGAAGACCGAGATGAGCAGTTCTTC
CSVEDRDEQFF
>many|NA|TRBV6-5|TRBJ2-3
TGTGCCAGCAGTTACTCTGCAGATAGCACAGATACGCAGTATTTT
CASSYSADSTDTQYF
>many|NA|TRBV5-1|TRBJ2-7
TGCGCCAGCAGCCCCTATGAAAGGGACGAGCAGTACTTC
CASSPYERDEQYF
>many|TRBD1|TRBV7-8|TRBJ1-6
TGTGCCAGCAGCCTATATACAGGGGGCGGGGGGTATAATTCACCCCTCCACTTT
CASSLYTGGGGYNSPLHF
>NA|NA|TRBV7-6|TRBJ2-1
TGTGCCAGCAGCTCGGGGATGGGGAGCGATGAGCAGTTCTTC
CASSSGMGSDEQFF
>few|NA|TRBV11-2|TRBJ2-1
TGTGCCAGCAGTCGAGGCTCTAGCTCCTACAATGAGCAGTTCTTC
CASSRGSSSYNEQFF
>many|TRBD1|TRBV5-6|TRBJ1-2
TGTGCCAGCAGCCCCTGGGACAGACCTAACTATGGCTACACCTTC
CASSPWDRPNYGYTF
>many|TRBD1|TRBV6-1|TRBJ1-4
TGTGCCAGCCATCCGGGACAGGATAATGAAAAACTGTTTTTT
CASHPGQDNEKLFF
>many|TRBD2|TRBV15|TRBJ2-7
TGTGCCACCAGCATAGCGGGAGTAGCCGAGCAGTACTTC
CATSIAGVAEQYF
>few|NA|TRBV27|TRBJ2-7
TGTGCCCCCGGAGACTCCTACGAGCAGTACTTC
CAPGDSYEQYF
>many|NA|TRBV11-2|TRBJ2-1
TGTGCCAGCAGCCCAGGGGGGGGACCGCAGTTCTTC
CASSPGGGPQFF
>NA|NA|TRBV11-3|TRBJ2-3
TGTGCCAGCAGCCTGGGTCGTGATACGCAGTATTTT
CASSLGRDTQYF
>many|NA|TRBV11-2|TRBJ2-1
TGTGCCAGCAGCTTATTAAGGAATGAGCAGTTCTTC
CASSLLRNEQFF
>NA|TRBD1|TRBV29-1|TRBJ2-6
TGCAGCGTCCAGGGGGCAGGGGCCAACGTCCTGACTTTC
CSVQGAGANVLTF
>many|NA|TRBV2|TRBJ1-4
TGTGCCAGCAGGAACCGGGCTCAGAATGAAAAACTGTTTTTT
CASRNRAQNEKLFF
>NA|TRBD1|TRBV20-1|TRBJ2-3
TGCAGTACTATTCCGCGTACCGGGACAGGGAGGAGCACAGATACGCAGTATTTT
CSTIPRTGTGRSTDTQYF
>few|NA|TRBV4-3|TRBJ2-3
TGCGCCAGCAGCCAAGAGGGGGCCGTCACAGATACGCAGTATTTT
CASSQEGAVTDTQYF
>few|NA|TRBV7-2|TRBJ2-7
TGTGCCAGCAGTTCACCCGGGATTTACTCCTACGAGCAGTACTTC
CASSSPGIYSYEQYF
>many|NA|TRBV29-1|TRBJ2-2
TGCAGCGTCGGGGGACAGCTGAACACCGGGGAGCTGTTTTTT
CSVGGQLNTGELFF